Below are 21 T cell receptor beta chains sequenced from a single sample in a study of CD8 T cells in ankylosing spondylitis. Overall study results and limits: Characteristic of ankylosing spondylitis blood, it appeared, was a TCR beta motif comprising several highly homologous variants.

TCRdb called the 5' RACE reads again in MiXCR, with one record for every CDR3 protein. The sample includes about 210,000 distinct CDR3 sequences, approximately 7.4% of them seen just once. Their cognate antigens are unknown. Specimen: blood, either unsorted or a sorted T cell fraction (not recorded which). The receptor source for this set is a male donor with ankylosing spondylitis.

This clonotype was counted a few times. V is TRBV4-2 and J is TRBJ2-7; D not resolved. V was cut by 1 base and J by 4 bases, with 8 bases left in between. Germline CDR1 and CDR2: LGHNA and YNFKEQ. The CDR3 loop spans 13 amino acids. CDR3 nucleotides: TGTGCCAGCAGCCAAGGTGGGGTATACGAGCAGTACTTC. Encoded protein: CASSQGGVYEQYF.

This clonotype was recorded many times. The V call is TRBV6-2 or TRBV6-3, the J call TRBJ2-7; D possibly corresponds to TRBD1 (5 bases). The CDR3 runs to 11 residues. In germline, CDR1 is MNHEY, CDR2 SVGEGT. Trimming took 2 bases from V and 6 from J, leaving 5 bases between them. CDR3 in amino acids: CASSYRGEQYF. The CDR3 nucleotides read TGTGCCAGCAGTTACAGGGGCGAGCAGTACTTC.

V gene TRBV11-1 combines with J gene TRBJ1-1; 8 bases match TRBD1. The CDR3 consists of 19 residues. Germline trimming cut 3 bases from V and 0 bases from J; bases unmatched to any gene: 15. Germline V gene sequence: CDR1 SGHAT, CDR2 FQDESV (reference sequence). DNA of the CDR3: TGTGCCAGCAGCTTCGGACAGGGCATGAGAAGTGGCATGAACACTGAAGCTTTCTTT. Protein sequence: CASSFGQGMRSGMNTEAFF.

This clonotype has a count of ten or more. V usage is TRBV7-9 and J usage is TRBJ2-5; the match to TRBD2 covers 7 bases. Germline V gene lookup returns CDR1 SEHNR and CDR2 FQNEAQ (reference sequence). The CDR3 totals 17 residues. V trimming: 5 bases; J trimming: 2 bases; junction bases outside the gene matches: 14. The CDR3 nucleotides read TGTGCCAGCAGCCCCCCCCGGGGGGAGGGACTGCAAGAGACCCAGTACTTC. This encodes CASSPPRGEGLQETQYF.

This chain joins TRBV5-6 and TRBJ2-1; 10 nucleotides agree with TRBD2. The V segment lost 0 bases and the J segment 3 bases; nucleotides outside the gene matches: 9. This CDR3 is built from 18 residues. Germline-derived CDR1 and CDR2 are SGHDT and YYEEEE. CDR3 bases: TGTGCCAGCAGCTTGGGTCTAGCGGGAGTGGGAATCTACAATGAGCAGTTCTTC. Translation: CASSLGLAGVGIYNEQFF.

This clonotype was recorded many times. Here the CDR3 reads CASSQDNHPAYEQYF. In DNA, the CDR3 is TGTGCCAGCAGCCAAGATAACCACCCCGCCTACGAGCAGTACTTC. The chain joins TRBV4-2 to TRBJ2-7; D call uncertain. Germline V gives CDR1 LGHNA, CDR2 YNFKEQ. This CDR3 has 15 residues. The V and J ends lost 0 bases and 2 bases respectively, with 11 bases between them.

At least ten counts were recorded for this clonotype. This rearrangement joins TRBV27 to TRBJ2-1; D not certain. V was clipped by 2 bases and J by 10 bases, with 18 bases between them. Germline lookup yields CDR1 MNHEY and CDR2 SMNVEV (reference sequence). The length of the CDR3 is 15 residues. CDR3 amino acids: CASSLITTPLEEQFF. The DNA of the CDR3 is TGTGCCAGCAGTTTAATTACCACCCCCCTGGAGGAGCAGTTCTTC.

This clonotype was counted ten times or more. The chain links TRBV4-3 to TRBJ2-3; 12 nucleotides agree with TRBD2. V dropped 6 bases and J dropped 8; count of bases not matched to a gene: 9. This CDR3 is built from 15 residues. Germline CDR1 is LGHNA and CDR2 is YSLEER. DNA for the CDR3: TGCGCCAGCAGTCCTAGCGGGAGGGCCTTGGGTACGCAGTATTTT. This encodes CASSPSGRALGTQYF.

This clonotype was counted a few times. The DNA of the CDR3 is TGTGCCAGCAGTTTCGCTCCCCCTAGCTCCTACGAGCAGTACTTC. Residues: CASSFAPPSSYEQYF. The V gene is TRBV28, the J gene TRBJ2-7, with no clear D. V lost 3 bases to trimming and J lost 0 bases, with 12 bases between them. The CDR3 totals 15 residues. The germline gives CDR1 MDHEN, CDR2 SYDVKM.

This clonotype was picked up a small number of times. V usage is TRBV4-3 and J usage is TRBJ1-5; D is perhaps TRBD1 (5 bases). CDR1 is LGHNA and CDR2 is YSLEER in the germline V gene. The CDR3 runs to 15 residues. V was trimmed by 0 bases and J by 6 bases, leaving 12 bases between them. Here the CDR3 reads CASSQDGTVGQPQHF. In nucleotides, the CDR3 is TGCGCCAGCAGCCAAGATGGGACCGTGGGTCAGCCCCAGCATTTT.

In this sample, this clonotype turned up many times. V gene TRBV28 combines with J gene TRBJ2-3; 9 nucleotides line up with TRBD2. This CDR3 is built from 18 residues. Trimming took 6 bases from V and 3 from J; bases not matched to a gene: 16. Germline V gene lookup returns CDR1 MDHEN and CDR2 SYDVKM. The CDR3 nucleotides are TGTGCCAGCAGCCAATTGGGTGGGGTAGCGGGAGTAACAGATACGCAGTATTTT. This codes for CASSQLGGVAGVTDTQYF.

This clonotype has at least ten counts. The J gene is TRBJ2-1, the V gene TRBV20-1; the match to TRBD2 covers 9 bases. Germline loops: CDR1 DFQATT, CDR2 SNEGSKA (reference sequence). Trimming cost V 1 base and J 8 bases; bases outside gene matches: 21. This CDR3 has 19 amino acids. CDR3 in amino acids: CSARATGPWGSGRMDEQFF. CDR3 bases: TGCAGTGCTAGAGCTACTGGCCCTTGGGGGAGCGGGAGGATGGATGAGCAGTTCTTC.

This clonotype has a count of ten or more. The J gene is TRBJ1-2, the V gene TRBV12-3 or TRBV12-4; 9 bases fit TRBD1. With 1 base clipped from V and 7 bases from J, the junction kept 4 bases outside the gene matches. The CDR3 spans 14 residues. CDR3 nucleotide sequence: TGTGCCAGCAGTTTAGTAGGGACAGGGAGTGGCTACACCTTC. It specifies CASSLVGTGSGYTF.

This clonotype was counted many times. The chain couples TRBV5-1 to TRBJ1-1, with a tentative D call TRBD1 (5 bases). This CDR3 region has 13 residues. V gave up 1 base and J gave up 4 bases, with 8 bases separating them. Looked up from germline, CDR1 is SGHRS and CDR2 is YFSETQ. CDR3: CASSLRGSTEAFF. CDR3 in DNA: TGCGCCAGCAGCTTGCGGGGGTCCACTGAAGCTTTCTTT.

This clonotype has a count of ten or more. The chain employs TRBV5-1 and TRBJ2-7; D remains ambiguous. Trimming stripped 0 bases from V and 1 base from J, with 5 bases between. The CDR3 covers 13 residues. CDR1 is SGHRS, CDR2 YFSETQ, per germline. The CDR3 protein is CASSLATSYEQYF. The CDR3 bases are TGCGCCAGCAGCTTGGCTACTTCCTACGAGCAGTACTTC.

This clonotype was detected ten times or more. The chain links TRBV4-3 to TRBJ2-7; a weak D match, TRBD1 (5 bases). The CDR3 runs to 14 residues. Trimming cost V 0 bases and J 4 bases, with 10 bases left between them. Germline V gene sequence: CDR1 LGHNA, CDR2 YSLEER. CDR3 in amino acids: CASSQDQGLYEQYF. DNA for the CDR3: TGCGCCAGCAGCCAAGATCAGGGTCTTTACGAGCAGTACTTC.

This clonotype has ten or more counts. The V call is TRBV12-3 or TRBV12-4, the J call TRBJ1-5; D is possibly TRBD1 (6 bases). The CDR3 spans 15 residues. The V end lost 6 bases, the J end lost 1 base, and 13 bases lay between the germline ends. The CDR3 loop reads CASSHTGKSNQPQHF. The CDR3 region has the DNA TGTGCCAGCAGCCATACAGGGAAGAGCAATCAGCCCCAGCATTTT.

This clonotype was counted at least ten times. The rearrangement uses TRBV6-2 or TRBV6-3 and TRBJ2-1; no definite D call. Trimming pared 0 bases from V and 5 bases from J, leaving 17 bases between. Germline V gene data show CDR1 as MNHEY and CDR2 as SVGEGT. The length of the CDR3 is 17 residues. The CDR3 is CASSYSVGAPRNNEQFF. CDR3 in DNA: TGTGCCAGCAGTTACTCGGTCGGCGCTCCGCGTAACAATGAGCAGTTCTTC.

This clonotype was seen many times. The V and J genes are TRBV12-3 or TRBV12-4 and TRBJ1-2; D gene uncertain. The length of the CDR3 is 12 residues. Trimming took off 7 bases at V and 2 bases at J, with 8 bases between the two ends. DNA of the CDR3: TGTGCCAGCACCGAGAGCAACTATGGCTACACCTTC. This codes for CASTESNYGYTF.

This chain links TRBV20-1 with TRBJ2-7; TRBD1 aligns across 7 bases. Trimming removed 4 bases from V and 0 bases from J; junction bases left unmatched: 3. The length of the CDR3 is 13 residues. CDR1 and CDR2 from the germline V gene are DFQATT and SNEGSKA (reference sequence). CDR3 in DNA: TGCAGTGCTAACCGGGACAGCTCCTACGAGCAGTACTTC. Amino acid sequence: CSANRDSSYEQYF.

This clonotype came up a few times. This chain joins TRBV27 and TRBJ1-5; 8 bases fit TRBD1. The ends lost 5 bases at V and 0 bases at J; junction bases unmatched: 9. This CDR3 is built from 17 residues. Germline CDR1 is MNHEY and CDR2 is SMNVEV (reference sequence). DNA of the CDR3: TGTGCCAGCAGTGAAAGGACAGGGAAACCTAGCAATCAGCCCCAGCATTTT. Protein sequence: CASSERTGKPSNQPQHF.